This T cell receptor beta chain emerged from a study of blood T cell repertoires in COVID-19. Study details: Specimens from acute and convalescent COVID-19 originated in the United States, Italy and Spain. Nucleic acid was either cDNA or gDNA, and it came from T cells, B-cell-depleted T cells, or PBMCs.

Original data processing: Researchers report that nucleated cell counts were estimated from reference gene primer amplification. The protocol was immunoSEQ multiplex PCR, while the TCRdb copy is restricted to in-frame clones and leaves out a portion. The V and J calls and clone size were taken over from that table, and D and trimming were inferred from the DNA. Among about 120,000 clones, roughly 79% were seen once, and the ten largest hold about 2.3%. Germline values: CDR1 SGDLS, CDR2 YYNGEE. Trimming took off 0 bases at V and 11 bases at J, with 21 bases between the two ends. The CDR3 consists of 16 residues.

Sample: peripheral blood. The sequence was collected from a man between 65 and 80 years old with acute or convalescent COVID-19. The V gene is TRBV9, the J gene TRBJ2-1; possibly TRBD1 for D (6 bases). As DNA, the CDR3 is TGTGCCAGCAGCGTAGCGAGTCAGGACAGTGGGGTTAAGCAGTTCTTC. Its protein product is CASSVASQDSGVKQFF.